This T cell receptor beta chain is drawn from a study of early T cells in non-severe SARS-CoV-2 infection. Study overall: Chains from this unsorted whole-blood bulk RNA could not be paired.

The sample holds many counts of this clonotype. Unique molecular identifier tags were affixed to discrete cDNA molecules. TCRdb ran MiXCR on the 5' RACE reads and lists one entry per CDR3 protein. The data show some 46,000 distinct CDR3 sequences, 6.1% seen once. This CDR3 has 12 residues. The V gene end was trimmed by 5 bases and the J gene end by 7 bases; junction bases not matched to a gene: 0. This chain links TRBV12-3 or TRBV12-4 with TRBJ2-3; 10 bases fit TRBD1. The source is an adult who was a healthcare worker with PCR-confirmed SARS-CoV-2 infection or an uninfected control (not recorded which). Source material: whole blood. The DNA for the CDR3 is TGTGCCAGCAGTGACAGGGGGCATACGCAGTATTTT. This codes for CASSDRGHTQYF.